The 28 T cell receptor beta chains below come from one sample, sequenced in a study of shared clonotypes between healthy human individuals. Libraries were prepared by immunoSEQ multiplex PCR; TCRdb keeps only in-frame clonotypes and omits some of them. The repertoire holds just over 2,000,000 clones, roughly 96% seen once, with 0.13% in the top ten. The specimen sequenced was naive CD4+ T cells sorted from blood. Subset reported: CD45RA+ positively selected. These receptors came from a man between 18 and 29 years old in good health.

The chain uses TRBV5-4 and TRBJ1-3, with 9 nucleotides matching TRBD1. The germline V gene has CDR1 SGHNT and CDR2 YYREEE (reference sequence). V dropped 4 bases and J dropped 2; count of bases not matched to a gene: 7. The CDR3 loop spans 16 amino acids. Written as DNA, the CDR3 is TGTGCCAGCAGCGCCCGGGACAGGGTTCCTGGAAACACCATATATTTT. This sequence encodes CASSARDRVPGNTIYF.

This clone was seen at least ten times. The chain has TRBV27 and TRBJ2-7; 11 nucleotides match TRBD1. J gave up 8 bases and V 0 bases, and 9 bases lay outside the gene matches. The CDR3 loop spans 16 amino acids. Germline CDR1 reads MNHEY; CDR2 reads SMNVEV (reference sequence). The CDR3, as DNA: TGTGCCAGCAGTTTATCTACCCTAGGGACAGGGGGTAAGCAGTACTTC. Encoded protein: CASSLSTLGTGGKQYF.

This clone showed up just a few times. Other nucleotide sequences in the sample specify the same CDR3. The rearrangement joins TRBV7-2 to TRBJ2-2, with D possibly being TRBD2 (5 bases). The CDR3 contains 15 residues. Trimming stripped 4 bases from V and 1 base from J, with 10 bases between. Germline CDR1 and CDR2: SGHTA and FQGNSA. CDR3 in amino acids: CASSYGLVNTGELFF. The CDR3 DNA follows: TGTGCCAGCAGCTACGGACTGGTGAACACCGGGGAGCTGTTTTTT.

The V call is TRBV7-9, the J call TRBJ1-1, with D uncertain. The germline gives CDR1 SEHNR, CDR2 FQNEAQ (reference sequence). The V and J ends lost 1 base and 7 bases respectively, with 7 bases between them. This CDR3 comprises 12 residues. In nucleotides, the CDR3 is TGTGCCAGCAGCTTAGAGAAATTTGAAGCTTTCTTT. This gives the protein CASSLEKFEAFF.

In its sample, this clone was seen once. V gene TRBV9 combines with J gene TRBJ2-1, with unresolved D. CDR1 SGDLS and CDR2 YYNGEE come from the germline V gene. V lost 0 bases and J 9 bases, leaving 16 bases between the germline ends. The CDR3 runs to 15 residues. In DNA, the CDR3 is TGTGCCAGCAGCGTAGCTACGTCGCGAGTTGTTGAGCAGTTCTTC. Translated: CASSVATSRVVEQFF.

In the case of this clone: The same CDR3 can be traced to other DNA sequences in this sample. The chain is built from TRBV7-9 and TRBJ2-3; TRBD2 is a possible D gene (6 bases). V lost 0 bases and J lost 1, with 8 bases in between. The CDR3 sequence is 15 residues long. CDR1 is SEHNR, CDR2 FQNEAQ, per germline (reference sequence). Here the CDR3 reads CASSLAGSRTDTQYF. The CDR3 DNA is TGTGCCAGCAGCTTAGCCGGGAGCCGCACAGATACGCAGTATTTT.

CDR3 protein: CASSPQGGILSEQYF. Here the CDR3 DNA reads TGTGCCAGCTCACCACAGGGTGGGATACTCTCCGAGCAGTACTTC. The chain recombines TRBV18 with TRBJ2-7; D gene ambiguous. This CDR3 is 15 amino acids long. Trimming removed 1 base from V and 6 bases from J, with 16 bases in between. Germline V gene sequence: CDR1 KGHSH, CDR2 LQKENI.

CDR3 sequence reads: CASSLTPPSLYSYNEQFF. The CDR3 nucleotides read TGTGCCAGCAGCTTAACCCCCCCCTCACTATACTCCTACAATGAGCAGTTCTTC. The chain employs TRBV11-2 and TRBJ2-1; D not certain. This CDR3 region has 18 residues. Looked up from germline, CDR1 is SGHAT and CDR2 is FQNNGV. V was pared by 2 bases and J by 0 bases, with 17 bases between.

The count of this clone is one. The junction departs from germline at one end; a sequencing error may be responsible. This sample also contains other DNA sequences that code for the same CDR3. The rearrangement links TRBV29-1 to TRBJ2-3; 8 bases align to TRBD1. CDR3 length equals 13 residues. Germline assignment: CDR1 SQVTM and CDR2 ANQGSEA. The CDR3 sequence is CSVGAGGTDTQYF. The CDR3 region has the DNA TGCAGCGTTGGTGCAGGGGGCACCGATACGCAGTATTTT.

Points on this clone: A read error is possible here, since a much larger clone lies one base away. The V and J genes are TRBV5-6 and TRBJ1-2, with 10 bases identical to TRBD1. This CDR3 has 14 residues. V shed 4 bases, J shed 4 bases, and the junction held 4 bases outside the gene matches. The germline V gene has CDR1 SGHDT and CDR2 YYEEEE. The CDR3 spells CASSPGQGTYGYTF. The CDR3 nucleotides read TGTGCCAGCAGCCCGGGACAGGGGACCTATGGCTACACCTTC.

The CDR3 DNA is TGTGCCAGCAGCCCCGGGGAGTACGCGAACACCGGGGAGCTGTTTTTT. Translation gives CASSPGEYANTGELFF. The chain couples TRBV7-3 to TRBJ2-2, with D possibly matching TRBD2 (5 bases). Looked up from germline, CDR1 is SGHTA and CDR2 is FQGTGA. The ends were cut back, 5 bases at V and 0 bases at J, with 13 bases in the middle. The CDR3 runs 16 residues.

The rearrangement uses TRBV19 and TRBJ2-7, with D tentatively TRBD1 or TRBD2 (6 bases each). Germline CDR1 LNHDA, CDR2 SQIVND (reference sequence). Trimming cost V 5 bases and J 5 bases, with 16 bases left between them. The CDR3 extends over 14 amino acids. CDR3 bases: TGTGCCAGTAGTCCGCCGGGGGCCTTCCACGAGCAGTACTTC. Translated: CASSPPGAFHEQYF.

This chain uses TRBV11-2 with TRBJ2-7, with 7 nucleotides matching TRBD1. V shed 5 bases and J 6 bases; nucleotides not matched to a gene: 10. Germline V lookup: CDR1 SGHAT, CDR2 FQNNGV. This CDR3 comprises 14 residues. The CDR3 nucleotides are TGTGCCAGCAGCACCTTAAGGGGGCCCTCCGAGCAGTACTTC. It yields the protein CASSTLRGPSEQYF. Filled out from reference TRBV11-2 and TRBJ2-7, the complete variable domain reads EAGVAQSPRYKIIEKRQSVAFWCNPISGHATLYWYQQILGQGPKLLIQFQNNGVVDDSQLPKDRFSAERLKGVDSTLKIQPAKLEDSAVYLCASSTLRGPSEQYFGPGTRLTVT.

The V and J genes are TRBV9 and TRBJ2-1; 11 bases map to TRBD2. The CDR3 runs 17 residues. Losses at the gene ends were 3 bases for V and 7 bases for J; bases not matched to a gene: 12. The germline V gene encodes CDR1 SGDLS and CDR2 YYNGEE. The CDR3 nucleotides read TGTGCCAGCAGCGCCCTGACCGGGACTAGCGGTACTAATGAGCAGTTCTTC. Translated: CASSALTGTSGTNEQFF.

V usage is TRBV21-1 and J usage is TRBJ2-7; TRBD2, the D gene given by the table, was not confirmed from the DNA. TRBV21-1 is marked as a pseudogene. This CDR3 has 16 amino acids. This CDR3 reads CASSKSGKQEPYEQYF. CDR3 in DNA: TGTGCCAGCAGCAAAAGCGGGAAACAGGAGCCCTACGAGCAGTACTTC.

This chain's CDR3 is CAIEQPLIYEQYF. CDR3 sequence (DNA): TGTGCCATCGAGCAGCCCTTAATCTACGAGCAGTACTTC. J is TRBJ2-7 and V is TRBV10-3; D not certain. The length of the CDR3 is 13 residues. The V end was cut by 8 bases, the J end by 3 bases, with 14 bases between. Germline CDR1 and CDR2: ENHRY and SYGVKD.

The rearrangement uses TRBV10-1 and TRBJ1-2, with D maybe TRBD1 (6 bases). This CDR3 has 12 amino acids. In germline, CDR1 is WNHNN, CDR2 SYGVQD (reference sequence). Trimming shortened V by 6 bases and J by 8 bases, and 13 bases separated the two germline ends. As DNA, the CDR3 is TGCGCCAGCAGGGGCAGGGGAAAGGGCTACACCTTC. Translated: CASRGRGKGYTF.

This rearrangement joins TRBV6-5 to TRBJ2-7, with 9 bases identical to TRBD1. There are 15 residues in the CDR3. Trimming cost V 6 bases and J 4 bases; bases outside gene matches: 10. Germline assignment: CDR1 MNHEY and CDR2 SVGAGI. The CDR3 sequence: CASRPGTGLLYEQYF. The DNA for the CDR3 is TGTGCCAGCAGACCCGGGACAGGGCTTCTTTACGAGCAGTACTTC.

Concerning this clone: This CDR3 is also generated by other DNA sequences in the sample. The rearrangement links TRBV11-2 to TRBJ2-3; 8 positions agree with TRBD2. Trimming cost V 3 bases and J 1 base; bases outside gene matches: 6. The CDR3 consists of 16 residues. Germline CDR1 reads SGHAT; CDR2 reads FQNNGV. The CDR3 DNA reads as TGTGCCAGCAGCTTGTCGAGCGGGGGAGGCACAGATACGCAGTATTTT. This gives the protein CASSLSSGGGTDTQYF. Full variable domain (missing parts from reference TRBV11-2 and TRBJ2-3): EAGVAQSPRYKIIEKRQSVAFWCNPISGHATLYWYQQILGQGPKLLIQFQNNGVVDDSQLPKDRFSAERLKGVDSTLKIQPAKLEDSAVYLCASSLSSGGGTDTQYFGPGTRLTVL.

The V gene is TRBV5-1, the J gene TRBJ2-3; D possibly uses TRBD1 or TRBD2 (6 bases each). V lost 1 base to trimming and J lost 0 bases, with 9 bases between them. The germline CDR1 and CDR2 sequences are SGHRS and YFSETQ. There are 15 residues in the CDR3. CDR3 protein: CASSLRGVSTDTQYF. CDR3 DNA: TGCGCCAGCAGCTTGAGGGGGGTAAGCACAGATACGCAGTATTTT.

The gene calls are TRBV6-1 and TRBJ1-3; D gene unclear. This CDR3 has 15 residues. V lost 6 bases, J lost 0 bases, and 12 bases lay in between. Germline V lookup: CDR1 MNHNS, CDR2 SASEGT. CDR3 coding DNA: TGTGCCAGCAGCAACCACAGAGGCTCTGGAAACACCATATATTTT. This translates into CASSNHRGSGNTIYF.

The CDR3, as DNA: TGTGCCAGCAGAGGACTAGGGGAGGACGAGCAGTACTTC. Its protein product is CASRGLGEDEQYF. The J gene is TRBJ2-7, the V gene TRBV6-5; 7 bases agree with TRBD2. Germline lookup yields CDR1 MNHEY and CDR2 SVGAGI. V shed 6 bases and J 5 bases; nucleotides not matched to a gene: 7. This CDR3 is 13 amino acids long.

V usage is TRBV29-1 and J usage is TRBJ2-7, with 7 bases identical to TRBD1. The CDR3 has 12 amino acids. J was trimmed by 3 bases and V by 5 bases; bases with no gene match: 4. Germline V lookup: CDR1 SQVTM, CDR2 ANQGSEA. The CDR3 loop is CSVTGEFYEQYF. In nucleotides, the CDR3 is TGCAGCGTTACAGGGGAATTCTACGAGCAGTACTTC.

J is TRBJ1-6 and V is TRBV5-1; 9 positions match TRBD1. CDR1 SGHRS and CDR2 YFSETQ come from the germline V gene. The CDR3 has 15 residues. V shed 0 bases, J shed 9 bases, and the junction held 4 bases outside the gene matches. The CDR3: CASSLGTGVGSPLHF. The DNA of the CDR3 is TGCGCCAGCAGCTTGGGGACAGGGGTAGGTTCACCCCTCCACTTT. The full variable domain, in which reference TRBV5-1 and TRBJ1-6 provide the parts outside the CDR3, is KAGVTQTPRYLIKTRGQQVTLSCSPISGHRSVSWYQQTPGQGLQFLFEYFSETQRNKGNFPGRFSGRQFSNSRSEMNVSTLELGDSALYLCASSLGTGVGSPLHFGNGTRLTVT.

On this clone itself: The sample holds other DNA sequences that translate to the same CDR3. This rearrangement joins TRBV5-4 to TRBJ2-3, with 7 bases lining up with TRBD2. Germline V gene sequence: CDR1 SGHNT, CDR2 YYREEE (reference sequence). The V gene end was trimmed by 0 bases and the J gene end by 1 base; junction bases not matched to a gene: 2. This CDR3 region has 15 residues. The CDR3 DNA reads as TGTGCCAGCAGCTTGGTTGGGGGGGGCACAGATACGCAGTATTTT. Protein sequence: CASSLVGGGTDTQYF.

V is TRBV5-1 and J is TRBJ1-5; the D gene is possibly TRBD1 (5 bases). Germline CDR1 and CDR2: SGHRS and YFSETQ. V was pared by 5 bases and J by 7 bases, with 19 bases between. The CDR3 contains 15 residues. The CDR3 nucleotides read TGCGCCAGCAGACCGACAGCGGAGGTCAGGCAGCCCCAGCATTTT. Translation gives CASRPTAEVRQPQHF.

The rearrangement joins TRBV6-1 to TRBJ1-6, with 7 bases aligning to TRBD1. This CDR3 has 14 amino acids. Germline trimming cut 6 bases from V and 6 bases from J; bases unmatched to any gene: 5. Germline V gene lookup returns CDR1 MNHNS and CDR2 SASEGT. As DNA, the CDR3 is TGTGCCAGCAGCGTGGACAGGTTTAATTCACCCCTCCACTTT. This encodes CASSVDRFNSPLHF.

Points on this clone: This sequence may be a read error, since a much larger clone differs from it by one base. The identical CDR3 is also encoded by other nucleotide sequences in the sample. CDR3 in DNA: TGTGCCAGCAGTGAACGAGCGAACACTGAAGCTTTCTTC. It is translated as CASSERANTEAFF. The chain links TRBV2 to TRBJ1-1, with D unclear. The germline V gene has CDR1 SNHLY and CDR2 FYNNEI. The CDR3 consists of 13 residues.